This TCR beta chain was captured in a study of CD8+ T cells in alopecia areata. Overall study results and limits: Normal skin's resident alphabeta T cells are sequenced alongside lesional scalp T cells.

Worth noting for this clone: Its antigen is still unknown.

Extracted from the samples, RNA was reverse transcribed into cDNA to serve as the sequencing template. TCRdb's copy holds only in-frame clones and misses some; the assay was immunoSEQ multiplex PCR. The table shows approximately 130,000 clones, with roughly 50% occurring only once. The CDR3 sequence is 13 residues long. V lost 6 bases and J lost 1, with 12 bases in between. CDR1 and CDR2 (germline): SQVTM, ANQGSEA. The J gene is TRBJ1-1, the V gene TRBV29-1; unclear D gene. The specimen sequenced was NKG2D-low CD8+ T cells sorted from blood. The sequence was collected from a human donor with alopecia areata. The CDR3 protein is CSVDKGENTEAFF. In nucleotides, the CDR3 is TGCAGCGTAGACAAGGGAGAGAACACTGAAGCTTTCTTT.